Below are 21 T cell receptor beta chains sequenced from a single sample in a study of blood T cells in healthy people across ages. Next came a second PCR, run for about 6 to 12 cycles, which used a sample-barcoded 5' primer along with a J-beta primer mix. TCRdb processed the 5' RACE reads anew with MiXCR; each CDR3 protein has one entry. Of about 1.4 million distinct CDR3 sequences listed, roughly 64% were seen once; the top ten hold 6.5% to 8.5%. The source material was blood. All receptors come from a man between 18 and 29 years old in good health.

This clonotype appeared a single time. The V gene is TRBV25-1, the J gene TRBJ2-2; a possible D gene is TRBD1 (6 bases). Trimming took 2 bases from V and 4 from J, leaving 17 bases between them. The CDR3 loop spans 17 amino acids. The V gene's germline CDR1 is MGHDK and CDR2 SYGVNS. CDR3 nucleotides: TGTGCCAGCAGTGAAATCCCTACAGGGCTGGGCACCGGGGAGCTGTTTTTT. It yields the protein CASSEIPTGLGTGELFF.

The chain has TRBV20-1 and TRBJ2-1; D is ambiguous. The length of the CDR3 is 14 residues. V gave up 3 bases and J gave up 6 bases, with 15 bases separating them. The V gene's germline CDR1 is DFQATT and CDR2 SNEGSKA (reference sequence). The CDR3 DNA reads TGCAGTGCTAGCTCCCGGCCCCAGTCCAATGAGCAGTTCTTC. As protein: CSASSRPQSNEQFF.

V usage is TRBV14 and J usage is TRBJ2-3; 10 nucleotides align to TRBD2. The length of the CDR3 is 16 residues. J lost 2 bases, V lost 4 bases, and 6 bases had no gene match. Per the germline V gene, CDR1 is SGHDN and CDR2 is FVKESK. The CDR3 coding sequence is TGTGCCAGCAGCCGACCAGCGGGGGGGATCACAGATACGCAGTATTTT. Translated: CASSRPAGGITDTQYF.

The V and J genes are TRBV9 and TRBJ2-7; 13 bases match TRBD2. Gene TRBJ2-5 matches the end of the DNA better, so the J call may be wrong. In germline, CDR1 is SGDLS, CDR2 YYNGEE. The CDR3 sequence is 15 residues long. The CDR3 here is CASSKGLAGKETQYF. Here the CDR3 DNA reads TGTGCCAGCAGCAAGGGACTAGCGGGGAAAGAGACCCAGTACTTC.

This clonotype was detected once. This sequence joins TRBV15 and TRBJ2-7; D not certain. The V gene's germline CDR1 is LNHNV and CDR2 YYDKDF (reference sequence). This CDR3 has 14 residues. Trimming cost V 0 bases and J 2 bases, with 8 bases left between them. CDR3 in amino acids: CATSRDLTPYEQYF. CDR3 bases: TGTGCCACCAGCAGAGATTTGACTCCCTACGAGCAGTACTTC.

As regards this clonotype: A much larger clonotype is one base distant, so this may be a read error. The V call is TRBV7-9, the J call TRBJ2-1, with D unclear. The CDR3 totals 13 residues. Between the trimmed V and J ends, which lost 5 bases and 7 bases, there was a span of 12 bases. From germline, CDR1 is SEHNR and CDR2 FQNEAQ (reference sequence). CDR3 nucleotides: TGTGCCAGCAGCGTAGACCGGGTTAATGAGCAGTTCTTC. Protein sequence: CASSVDRVNEQFF.

V is TRBV10-3 and J is TRBJ2-3, with a possible D match to TRBD1 (6 bases). The V and J ends lost 7 bases and 8 bases respectively, with 19 bases between them. This CDR3 region has 14 residues. Germline CDR1 ENHRY, CDR2 SYGVKD. CDR3 sequence reads: CAINYDGDTITQYF. Written as DNA, the CDR3 is TGTGCCATCAATTACGACGGGGACACAATTACGCAGTATTTT.

J is TRBJ2-7 and V is TRBV6-6, with D unresolved. This CDR3 region has 13 residues. Germline CDR1 and CDR2: MNHNY and SVGAGI (reference sequence). Deletions cut 3 bases from V and 3 bases from J, with 9 bases between. For the CDR3, the DNA is TGTGCCAGCAGTTATATCCCTTACTACGAGCAGTACTTC. Translating gives CASSYIPYYEQYF.

The CDR3 coding sequence is TGCAGTGCTCCTACCCGGGGCGGGAACACAGATACGCAGTATTTT. This gives the protein CSAPTRGGNTDTQYF. This rearrangement joins TRBV20-1 to TRBJ2-3, with a possible D match to TRBD2 (6 bases). V lost 5 bases and J 2 bases, leaving 17 bases between the germline ends. Germline V gives CDR1 DFQATT, CDR2 SNEGSKA (reference sequence). CDR3 length: 15 residues.

The chain employs TRBV7-2 and TRBJ2-5; D is possibly TRBD2 (6 bases). The DNA end lines up better with TRBJ2-7; the J call may be wrong. Looked up from germline, CDR1 is SGHTA and CDR2 is FQGNSA. This CDR3 region has 14 residues. The CDR3 spells CASSLGLPFYEQYF. For the CDR3, the DNA is TGTGCCAGCAGCTTGGGACTCCCTTTCTACGAGCAGTACTTC.

The chain is built from TRBV12-5 and TRBJ2-5, with TRBD2 as a possible D gene (5 bases). Trimming took off 6 bases at V and 5 bases at J, with 19 bases between the two ends. This CDR3 spans 15 amino acids. Germline CDR1 is LGHNT and CDR2 is FRNRAP. CDR3: CASGPPRRHLETQYF. CDR3 bases: TGTGCTAGTGGCCCCCCTCGGAGGCATTTGGAGACCCAGTACTTC.

The rearrangement joins TRBV20-1 to TRBJ2-6, with D uncertain. Germline assignment: CDR1 DFQATT and CDR2 SNEGSKA (reference sequence). The CDR3 extends over 13 amino acids. Trimming removed 7 bases at V and 4 bases at J, with 11 bases between. CDR3 sequence reads: CSVAERGANVLTF. Written as DNA, the CDR3 is TGCAGTGTTGCCGAACGGGGGGCCAACGTCCTGACTTTC.

This clonotype showed up just a few times. This chain links TRBV15 with TRBJ2-5; D gene uncertain. The V gene's germline CDR1 is LNHNV and CDR2 YYDKDF (reference sequence). The CDR3 is 13 residues long. Trimming took off 1 base at V and 2 bases at J, with 5 bases between the two ends. This CDR3 reads CATSRAAQETQYF. CDR3 nucleotide sequence: TGTGCCACCAGCAGAGCGGCACAAGAGACCCAGTACTTC.

The chain carries TRBV28 and TRBJ2-7; TRBD2 might be the D (5 bases). This CDR3 comprises 11 residues. V lost 5 bases to trimming and J lost 12 bases, with 14 bases between them. From germline, CDR1 is MDHEN and CDR2 SYDVKM. CDR3 DNA: TGTGCCAGCAGTGTTGAGGGTTCGCGGTACTTC. Translation: CASSVEGSRYF.

The chain couples TRBV24-1 to TRBJ2-5; the D gene is possibly TRBD1 (6 bases). Germline V gene data show CDR1 as KGHDR and CDR2 as SFDVKD. This CDR3 is 14 amino acids long. Trimming stripped 4 bases from V and 11 bases from J, with 19 bases between. CDR3 in DNA: TGTGCCACCAGTGACGCCCGGGACATCAGTGAGCAGTACTTC. It codes for CATSDARDISEQYF.

CDR3 residues: CASSQDAGTAREQYF. In DNA, the CDR3 is TGCGCCAGCAGCCAAGACGCCGGGACAGCGCGCGAGCAGTACTTC. The rearrangement uses TRBV4-1 and TRBJ2-7, with 7 bases lining up with TRBD1. Germline V lookup: CDR1 MGHRA, CDR2 YSYEKL. The CDR3 is made up of 15 amino acids. J gave up 6 bases and V 0 bases, and 8 bases lay outside the gene matches.

The gene calls are TRBV4-1 and TRBJ2-3, with unresolved D. Germline loops: CDR1 MGHRA, CDR2 YSYEKL. The CDR3 contains 14 residues. V shed 0 bases and J shed 3 bases, with 7 bases lying between them. The CDR3 protein is CASSQDEGTDTQYF. In DNA form, the CDR3 reads TGCGCCAGCAGCCAAGATGAAGGAACAGATACGCAGTATTTT.

This chain joins TRBV20-1 and TRBJ2-5, with D perhaps TRBD1 or TRBD2 (6 bases each). Germline CDR1 reads DFQATT; CDR2 reads SNEGSKA (reference sequence). V was clipped by 0 bases and J by 11 bases, with 19 bases between them. The CDR3 contains 14 residues. This chain's CDR3 is CSARDVGGAWEQYF. The CDR3 DNA reads as TGCAGTGCTAGAGATGTGGGGGGCGCGTGGGAGCAGTACTTC.

V is TRBV28 and J is TRBJ2-7; weak D call: TRBD2 (6 bases). Trimming pared 3 bases from V and 1 base from J, leaving 16 bases between. CDR3 length: 16 amino acids. Germline V gene data show CDR1 as MDHEN and CDR2 as SYDVKM. The CDR3 is CASSFLSPRESYEQYF. The CDR3 DNA follows: TGTGCCAGCAGTTTTCTATCGCCCCGGGAGTCCTACGAGCAGTACTTC.

This clonotype was detected only a few times. The CDR3 bases are TGTGCCACCAGCAGAGATTATCTTGGATGGGACAGTGTCTCTGGAAACACCATATATTTT. It translates to CATSRDYLGWDSVSGNTIYF. The rearrangement joins TRBV15 to TRBJ1-3; 7 bases align to TRBD1. J lost 0 bases, V lost 0 bases, and 14 bases had no gene match. CDR1 is LNHNV and CDR2 is YYDKDF in the germline V gene (reference sequence). The CDR3 consists of 20 residues. Filled out from reference TRBV15 and TRBJ1-3, the complete variable domain reads DAMVIQNPRYQVTQFGKPVTLSCSQTLNHNVMYWYQQKSSQAPKLLFHYYDKDFNNEADTPDNFQSRRPNTSFCFLDIRSPGLGDTAMYLCATSRDYLGWDSVSGNTIYFGEGSWLTVV.

The chain carries TRBV29-1 and TRBJ2-7; D assignment may be TRBD1 or TRBD2 (5 bases each). Germline-derived CDR1 and CDR2 are SQVTM and ANQGSEA. Trimming left V 4 bases short and J 1 base short, with 20 bases between. CDR3 length: 16 residues. The CDR3 spells CSVVEGRSRESYEQYF. The DNA for the CDR3 is TGCAGCGTTGTAGAGGGACGGAGTAGAGAGTCCTACGAGCAGTACTTC.